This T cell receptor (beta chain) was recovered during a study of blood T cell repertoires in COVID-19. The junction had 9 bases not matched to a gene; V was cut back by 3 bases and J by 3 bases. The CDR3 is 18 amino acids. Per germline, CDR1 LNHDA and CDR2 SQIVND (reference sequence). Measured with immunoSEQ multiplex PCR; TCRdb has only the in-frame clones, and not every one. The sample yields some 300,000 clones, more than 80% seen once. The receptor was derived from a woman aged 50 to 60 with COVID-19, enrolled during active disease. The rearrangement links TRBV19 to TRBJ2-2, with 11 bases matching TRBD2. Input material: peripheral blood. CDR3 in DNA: TGTGCCAGTAGTATGAGAACTAGCGGGAGTTCTCACACCGGGGAGCTGTTTTTT. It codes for CASSMRTSGSSHTGELFF.